These 20 T cell receptor beta chains originate from one sample sequenced in a study of molecular identifiers for immune sequencing clone quantification. TCRdb called the PCR reads again in MiXCR, with one record for every CDR3 protein. The sample holds 45,000 to 65,000 distinct CDR3 sequences, roughly 24% seen once. Sequenced sample: naive CD8+ T cells from blood, with Jurkat cell RNA spiked in. The subset denotes: FACS-sorted CD8+CD4-CCR7+CD45RA+ naive T cells. Every receptor here comes from a human donor in good health. Some libraries in this study had Jurkat cell RNA spiked in.

This clonotype was found many times. The chain joins TRBV24-1 to TRBJ1-5, with D possibly being TRBD1 (5 bases). V was clipped by 3 bases and J by 11 bases, with 16 bases between them. Germline V gives CDR1 KGHDR, CDR2 SFDVKD. This CDR3 has 14 residues. The CDR3 nucleotides read TGTGCCACCAGTGATCGGGACGACAATGAAGCCCAGCATTTT. Protein sequence: CATSDRDDNEAQHF.

The chain is built from TRBV7-6 and TRBJ2-6; D is possibly TRBD1 (5 bases). Between the trimmed V and J ends, which lost 1 base and 12 bases, there was a span of 22 bases. Per the germline V gene, CDR1 is SGHVS and CDR2 is FNYEAQ. The CDR3 is 17 residues long. The CDR3 coding sequence is TGTGCCAGCAGCTTAGTTCTGAAACCTTCTGGGGCCCCCGTCCTGACTTTC. It specifies CASSLVLKPSGAPVLTF.

This clonotype showed up many times. The rearrangement links TRBV10-3 to TRBJ1-2, with D possibly matching TRBD1 (5 bases). V lost 6 bases and J lost 4, with 18 bases in between. Germline loops: CDR1 ENHRY, CDR2 SYGVKD. The CDR3 is made up of 15 amino acids. Here the CDR3 DNA reads TGTGCCATCAGCCCCACGCAGGGATCCTTCTATGGCTACACCTTC. Its translation is CAISPTQGSFYGYTF.

Worth noting for this clonotype: A much larger clonotype is one base distant, so this may be a read error. The chain joins TRBV12-5 to TRBJ2-3; D unresolved. Trimming shortened V by 2 bases and J by 4 bases, and 10 bases separated the two germline ends. This CDR3 is 14 amino acids long. Germline lookup yields CDR1 LGHNT and CDR2 FRNRAP. The CDR3 DNA follows: TGTGCTAGTGGTTTGCACGGGCTTGCAGATACGCAGTATTTT. It codes for CASGLHGLADTQYF.

Note on this clonotype: A clone one base away is much larger, so this may be a read error. The genes are TRBV7-9 and TRBJ1-1; D call uncertain. Germline assignment: CDR1 SEHNR and CDR2 FQNEAQ (reference sequence). CDR3 length equals 11 residues. DNA for the CDR3: TGTGCCAGCAGCGGGAACACTGAAGCTATCTTT. It yields the protein CASSGNTEAIF.

Comments on this clonotype: Compared with germline, one end of the junction differs, possibly owing to a read error. The rearrangement uses TRBV5-1 and TRBJ2-7; D possibly corresponds to TRBD2 (5 bases). Germline CDR1 reads SGHRS; CDR2 reads YFSETQ. The CDR3 runs 15 residues. The CDR3 region has the DNA TGCGCCAGCGGCTTGTACGGGGATTCGGTAGACGGGCAGTACTTC. Translated, it gives CASGLYGDSVDGQYF.

This clonotype was picked up many times. The V call is TRBV27, the J call TRBJ1-4; D is uncertain. In germline, CDR1 is MNHEY, CDR2 SMNVEV (reference sequence). This CDR3 spans 13 amino acids. Trimming removed 3 bases at V and 7 bases at J, with 9 bases between. The CDR3 region is CASSFGSSEKLFF. The CDR3, as DNA: TGTGCCAGCAGTTTCGGTTCCTCTGAAAAACTGTTTTTT.

A remark on this clonotype: This may arise from a read error, as a much more abundant clone is one base away. This chain joins TRBV6-2 or TRBV6-3 and TRBJ2-7, with D perhaps matching TRBD1 (6 bases). Germline CDR1 MNHEY, CDR2 SVGEGT. This CDR3 is built from 13 residues. Deletions cut 8 bases from V and 7 bases from J, with 18 bases between. The CDR3 loop reads CASGWGLEGEQYF. CDR3 coding DNA: TGTGCCAGCGGTTGGGGGCTCGAGGGAGAGCAGTACTTC.

There are a few counts of this clonotype. The rearrangement links TRBV27 to TRBJ1-1; the D gene is possibly TRBD1 (5 bases). CDR3 length: 12 amino acids. V was clipped by 3 bases and J by 8 bases, with 10 bases between them. Germline CDR1 MNHEY, CDR2 SMNVEV (reference sequence). The CDR3 loop reads CASSLGGREAFF. In nucleotides, the CDR3 is TGTGCCAGCAGTTTGGGGGGAAGAGAAGCTTTCTTT.

As concerns this clonotype: One base away lies a much larger clone, so this may be a sequencing read error. The chain combines TRBV6-5 with TRBJ2-1; TRBD1 matches at 9 bases. The CDR3 is made up of 14 amino acids. The germline V gene encodes CDR1 MNHEY and CDR2 SVGAGI. CDR3 sequence (DNA): TGTGCCAGCAGTACTGGGACAGGGTACAATGAGCGGTTCTTC. It codes for CASSTGTGYNERFF.

The chain uses TRBV7-9 and TRBJ2-5, with D perhaps matching TRBD1 (6 bases). Deletions cut 5 bases from V and 9 bases from J, with 31 bases between. Germline V gene lookup returns CDR1 SEHNR and CDR2 FQNEAQ (reference sequence). The length of the CDR3 is 18 residues. This CDR3 reads CASSPLNLGTLSIAPQYF. The CDR3, as DNA: TGTGCCAGCAGCCCCCTCAACTTGGGGACACTATCGATCGCGCCCCAGTACTTC.

For this clonotype: This may arise from a read error, as a much more abundant clone is one base away. As the CDR3 is not closed by the conserved phenylalanine or tryptophan, this likely results from a read error. This chain uses TRBV23-1 with TRBJ2-1; D assignment may be TRBD1 or TRBD2 (5 bases each). TRBV23-1 is known as an ORF, though its function is uncertain. Trimming cost V 4 bases and J 6 bases, with 22 bases left between them. CDR3 length: 17 amino acids. CDR3 coding DNA: TGCGCCAGCAGTCCGTCCAAGGGACGCCCTGTCGCCAATGAGCAGTTCCTC. Its translation: CASSPSKGRPVANEQFL.

This clonotype has ten or more counts. Here the CDR3 reads CASSPIASYQETQYF. Here the CDR3 DNA reads TGTGCCAGCAGCCCTATAGCGTCGTACCAAGAGACCCAGTACTTC. V usage is TRBV7-9 and J usage is TRBJ2-5, with D possibly matching TRBD2 (5 bases). The CDR3 has 15 amino acids. Trimming removed 5 bases from V and 0 bases from J, with 13 bases in between. Germline V lookup: CDR1 SEHNR, CDR2 FQNEAQ (reference sequence).

This clonotype occurred many times. The chain has TRBV2 and TRBJ2-3; no definite D call. The CDR3 is 13 amino acids. Germline V gene lookup returns CDR1 SNHLY and CDR2 FYNNEI. With 6 bases removed from V and 6 bases from J, the gap between germline ends came to 13 bases. CDR3 sequence: CASRAESWDTQYF. CDR3 coding DNA: TGTGCCAGCAGGGCTGAGAGTTGGGATACGCAGTATTTT. The full variable domain, with the rest looked up from reference TRBV2 and TRBJ2-3, is EPEVTQTPSHQVTQMGQEVILRCVPISNHLYFYWYRQILGQKVEFLVSFYNNEISEKSEIFDDQFSVERPDGSNFTLKIRSTKLEDSAMYFCASRAESWDTQYFGPGTRLTVL.

The V and J genes are TRBV19 and TRBJ2-7; TRBD2 agrees at 9 bases. Unmatched junction bases numbered 3, after V lost 1 base and J lost 2 bases. CDR3 size: 15 residues. From germline, CDR1 is LNHDA and CDR2 SQIVND (reference sequence). The CDR3 loop is CASSIGSGSTYEQYF. The CDR3 nucleotides are TGTGCCAGTAGTATAGGTAGCGGGAGCACCTACGAGCAGTACTTC. Drawing the rest from reference TRBV19 and TRBJ2-7, the complete variable domain is DGGITQSPKYLFRKEGQNVTLSCEQNLNHDAMYWYRQDPGQGLRLIYYSQIVNDFQKGDIAEGYSVSREKKESFPLTVTSAQKNPTAFYLCASSIGSGSTYEQYFGPGTRLTVT.

The table lists this clonotype with many counts. V gene TRBV4-3 combines with J gene TRBJ1-3; no reliable D call. V dropped 0 bases and J dropped 3 bases, with 9 bases sitting between them. The CDR3 covers 15 residues. CDR1 is LGHNA, CDR2 YSLEER, per germline. The chain's CDR3 is CASSQDSGFGNTIYF. The DNA for the CDR3 is TGCGCCAGCAGCCAAGATTCAGGCTTTGGAAACACCATATATTTT.

This clonotype was seen ten or more times. The chain links TRBV6-2 or TRBV6-3 to TRBJ2-2, with D unresolved. The V and J ends lost 4 bases and 3 bases respectively, with 12 bases between them. CDR3 size: 15 residues. The germline V gene encodes CDR1 MNHEY and CDR2 SVGEGT. Here the CDR3 reads CASSLTLGYTGELFF. CDR3 DNA sequence: TGTGCCAGCAGTTTAACTCTGGGATACACCGGGGAGCTGTTTTTT.

This clonotype was recorded at least ten times. V gene TRBV28 combines with J gene TRBJ1-1, with D possibly TRBD1 on 5 matching bases. CDR3 size: 13 residues. Germline V gives CDR1 MDHEN, CDR2 SYDVKM. V was cut by 6 bases and J by 4 bases, with 12 bases left in between. The CDR3 loop reads CASSISGRTEAFF. Written as DNA, the CDR3 is TGTGCCAGCAGCATCTCAGGGCGCACTGAAGCTTTCTTT.

Ten or more counts support this clonotype. This rearrangement joins TRBV4-3 to TRBJ2-7; 8 nucleotides agree with TRBD2. With V trimmed by 1 base and J by 1 base, 3 bases remained unmatched. The CDR3 totals 15 residues. The germline CDR1 and CDR2 sequences are LGHNA and YSLEER. Here the CDR3 reads CASSQGRGVSYEQYF. CDR3 coding DNA: TGCGCCAGCAGCCAAGGGCGGGGGGTATCCTACGAGCAGTACTTC.

This clonotype was observed many times. The chain joins TRBV3-1 to TRBJ2-3, with D possibly TRBD1 on 5 matching bases. The CDR3 sequence is 14 residues long. Germline loops: CDR1 LGHDT, CDR2 YNNKEL (reference sequence). The V end lost 3 bases, the J end lost 2 bases, and 9 bases lay between the germline ends. This CDR3 is CASSQGRVTDTQYF. As DNA, the CDR3 is TGTGCCAGCAGCCAGGGCAGGGTCACAGATACGCAGTATTTT.